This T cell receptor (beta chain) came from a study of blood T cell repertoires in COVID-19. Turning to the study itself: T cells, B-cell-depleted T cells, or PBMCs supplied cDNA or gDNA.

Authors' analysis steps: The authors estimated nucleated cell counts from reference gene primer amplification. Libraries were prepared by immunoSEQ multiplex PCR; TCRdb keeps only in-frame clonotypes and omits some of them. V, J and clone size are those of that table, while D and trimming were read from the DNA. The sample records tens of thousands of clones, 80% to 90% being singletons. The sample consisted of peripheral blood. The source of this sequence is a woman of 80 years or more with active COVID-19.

The CDR3 sequence is CASTSGGYGYTF. The CDR3 nucleotides are TGTGCCAGCACTTCCGGGGGGTATGGCTACACCTTC. This rearrangement joins TRBV27 to TRBJ1-2, with D possibly being TRBD1 (5 bases). Germline CDR1 reads MNHEY; CDR2 reads SMNVEV (reference sequence). Trimming stripped 7 bases from V and 5 bases from J, with 11 bases between. The CDR3 loop spans 12 amino acids.